These 31 T cell receptor beta chains originate from one sample sequenced in a study of T-cell memory formation after mild COVID-19. TCRdb fed the 5' RACE reads into MiXCR, producing one record per CDR3 protein. The sample lists over 120,000 distinct CDR3 sequences, 6% to 7% occurring once. Sequencing was carried out using PBMCs or a T cell subset sorted from them (not recorded which). Receptors originate from an adult woman who had mild COVID-19 (a few samples of this study predate the infection). Cell type and time point are not known.

This clonotype was counted many times. The gene calls are TRBV5-1 and TRBJ2-7; a weak D match, TRBD2 (6 bases). The CDR3 extends over 14 amino acids. Deletions cut 4 bases from V and 3 bases from J, with 14 bases between. CDR1 is SGHRS, CDR2 YFSETQ, per germline. The CDR3: CASSAGTAGYEQYF. CDR3 nucleotides: TGCGCCAGCAGCGCGGGGACGGCGGGCTACGAGCAGTACTTC. Full variable domain (missing parts from reference TRBV5-1 and TRBJ2-7): KAGVTQTPRYLIKTRGQQVTLSCSPISGHRSVSWYQQTPGQGLQFLFEYFSETQRNKGNFPGRFSGRQFSNSRSEMNVSTLELGDSALYLCASSAGTAGYEQYFGPGTRLTVT.

This clonotype showed up many times. The gene calls are TRBV20-1 and TRBJ2-3, with a tentative D call TRBD2 (5 bases). Germline V lookup: CDR1 DFQATT, CDR2 SNEGSKA (reference sequence). Trimming stripped 2 bases from V and 4 bases from J, with 13 bases between. The CDR3 contains 14 residues. The CDR3 DNA reads TGCAGTGCTAGAAGTCTAGCACAGTCAGATACGCAGTATTTT. Protein: CSARSLAQSDTQYF.

The chain couples TRBV7-3 to TRBJ1-3; 8 bases align to TRBD1. After removal of 3 bases from V and 0 bases from J, the junction contained 4 bases not matched to a gene. The CDR3 contains 16 residues. CDR1 and CDR2 (germline): SGHTA, FQGTGA. The CDR3: CASSLDRAFSGNTIYF. The CDR3 coding sequence is TGTGCCAGCAGCTTGGACAGGGCGTTCTCTGGAAACACCATATATTTT.

CDR3 DNA: TGTGCCAGCAGTGAACGCCAGACAGGGACCGTGGGCTATGGCTACACCTTC. Its protein is CASSERQTGTVGYGYTF. The chain uses TRBV6-1 and TRBJ1-2; 7 bases are shared with TRBD1. Germline V gene lookup returns CDR1 MNHNS and CDR2 SASEGT. The CDR3 extends over 17 amino acids. V lost 2 bases, J lost 4 bases, and 13 bases stayed unmatched.

The V and J genes are TRBV29-1 and TRBJ2-5, with D perhaps assigned TRBD1 or TRBD2 (5 bases each). There are 12 residues in the CDR3. Germline V CDR1 and CDR2: SQVTM, ANQGSEA. The V end was cut by 6 bases, the J end by 2 bases, with 10 bases between. The CDR3 loop reads CSVVWGQETQYF. The CDR3 bases are TGCAGCGTAGTCTGGGGGCAAGAGACCCAGTACTTC.

This clonotype has just a few counts. The gene calls are TRBV7-2 and TRBJ1-2, with D unclear. Germline loops: CDR1 SGHTA, CDR2 FQGNSA. Trimming took 4 bases from V and 2 from J, leaving 11 bases between them. CDR3 length: 14 amino acids. CDR3 sequence reads: CASSSLGLNYGYTF. CDR3 DNA sequence: TGTGCCAGCAGCTCCCTGGGGTTGAACTATGGCTACACCTTC.

The CDR3 nucleotides are TGTGCCAGCTCACTCAGTGGAGGCGGGTCCTACAATGAGCAGTTCTTC. It yields the protein CASSLSGGGSYNEQFF. The chain couples TRBV18 to TRBJ2-1, with D perhaps TRBD2 (5 bases). The germline CDR1 and CDR2 sequences are KGHSH and LQKENI. The V gene lost 4 bases and the J gene lost 1 base, with 14 bases spanning the gap. The CDR3 is made up of 16 amino acids. The entire variable domain, with the rest obtained from reference TRBV18 and TRBJ2-1, is as follows: NAGVMQNPRHLVRRRGQEARLRCSPMKGHSHVYWYRQLPEEGLKFMVYLQKENIIDESGMPKERFSAEFPKEGPSILRIQQVVRGDSAAYFCASSLSGGGSYNEQFFGPGTRLTVL.

The chain recombines TRBV7-9 with TRBJ2-1; no reliable D call. CDR3 length equals 16 residues. Germline-derived CDR1 and CDR2 are SEHNR and FQNEAQ (reference sequence). V gave up 5 bases and J gave up 5 bases, with 19 bases separating them. The CDR3 is CASSPELSKLNNEQFF. The CDR3 DNA reads TGTGCCAGCAGCCCCGAACTAAGCAAACTTAACAATGAGCAGTTCTTC. The full variable domain, with the rest looked up from reference TRBV7-9 and TRBJ2-1, is DTGVSQNPRHKITKRGQNVTFRCDPISEHNRLYWYRQTLGQGPEFLTYFQNEAQLEKSRLLSDRFSAERPKGSFSTLEIQRTEQGDSAMYLCASSPELSKLNNEQFFGPGTRLTVL.

V gene TRBV7-9 combines with J gene TRBJ2-7, with D possibly TRBD1 on 5 matching bases. CDR3 length: 16 residues. The V gene lost 1 base and the J gene lost 4 bases, with 17 bases spanning the gap. Germline V gene data show CDR1 as SEHNR and CDR2 as FQNEAQ (reference sequence). The CDR3 region is CASSLGYETEVYEQYF. CDR3 in DNA: TGTGCCAGCAGCTTAGGTTACGAGACAGAGGTATACGAGCAGTACTTC.

This clonotype was seen more than once but under ten times. The rearrangement uses TRBV21-1 and TRBJ1-2; the table's D gene call, TRBD1, was not cross checked with the DNA. TRBV21-1 is designated a pseudogene. This CDR3 region has 15 residues. The CDR3 loop is CASSSRTDPTYGYTF. The CDR3, as DNA: TGTGCCAGCAGTTCAAGGACAGACCCGACCTATGGCTACACCTTC.

This clonotype showed up many times. The gene calls are TRBV7-9 and TRBJ1-5; 8 bases line up with TRBD1. V was clipped by 5 bases and J by 0 bases; unmatched bases: 6. This CDR3 is 16 amino acids long. Germline V gene data show CDR1 as SEHNR and CDR2 as FQNEAQ (reference sequence). The CDR3: CASSPTGEDSNQPQHF. Here the CDR3 DNA reads TGTGCCAGCAGCCCGACAGGGGAGGATAGCAATCAGCCCCAGCATTTT.

This chain connects TRBV9 to TRBJ2-1, with a possible D match to TRBD2 (7 bases). V was clipped by 4 bases and J by 5 bases, with 16 bases between them. Germline V gives CDR1 SGDLS, CDR2 YYNGEE. This CDR3 region has 15 residues. CDR3 bases: TGTGCCAGCAGCTTTAGCCGGGGGGCGGACAATGAGCAGTTCTTC. Amino acids: CASSFSRGADNEQFF.

This clonotype was picked up many times. J is TRBJ2-3 and V is TRBV5-1; D could derive from TRBD1 or TRBD2 (6 bases each). The CDR3 loop spans 14 amino acids. V lost 4 bases, J lost 2 bases, and 11 bases lay in between. Germline V gene lookup returns CDR1 SGHRS and CDR2 YFSETQ. The CDR3 DNA reads TGCGCCAGCAGCCCCGGGGGCAACACAGATACGCAGTATTTT. Protein: CASSPGGNTDTQYF.

This clonotype was detected a few times. V is TRBV20-1 and J is TRBJ2-3, with 10 bases identical to TRBD2. The CDR3 spans 16 residues. Losses at the gene ends were 7 bases for V and 6 bases for J; bases not matched to a gene: 16. Germline CDR1 reads DFQATT; CDR2 reads SNEGSKA (reference sequence). The CDR3 bases are TGCAGTGTCCTTGGCGGGCTAGCGGGAGTATCGGATACGCAGTATTTT. Protein sequence: CSVLGGLAGVSDTQYF.

This clonotype showed up many times. The chain links TRBV9 to TRBJ2-3; perhaps D is TRBD1 or TRBD2 (5 bases each). V was clipped by 4 bases and J by 7 bases, with 22 bases between them. The CDR3 extends over 16 amino acids. Germline CDR1 SGDLS, CDR2 YYNGEE. The CDR3 DNA is TGTGCCAGCAGCCCCTCAAGCAGGGACCATTACAATACGCAGTATTTT. This sequence encodes CASSPSSRDHYNTQYF.

This clonotype has a count of ten or more. This sequence joins TRBV7-8 and TRBJ2-7; D may be TRBD2 (6 bases). The CDR3 runs 16 residues. CDR1 is SGHVS, CDR2 FQNEAQ, per germline. Trimming took off 2 bases at V and 2 bases at J, with 16 bases between the two ends. The DNA for the CDR3 is TGTGCCAGCAGCTTACATGGGGAGGTGAATGCCTACGAGCAGTACTTC. As protein: CASSLHGEVNAYEQYF.

This clonotype was detected a few times. The chain is built from TRBV2 and TRBJ1-1, with D hard to call. CDR1 and CDR2 (germline): SNHLY, FYNNEI. With 2 bases removed from V and 8 bases from J, the gap between germline ends came to 12 bases. CDR3 length: 13 residues. CDR3 region: CASSELHLGEAFF. The CDR3 coding sequence is TGTGCCAGCAGTGAATTGCACCTAGGGGAAGCTTTCTTT.

The genes are TRBV12-3 or TRBV12-4 and TRBJ1-2, with TRBD1 identical over 9 bases. The trim removed 2 bases at V and 4 bases at J, leaving 17 bases unmatched. The CDR3 sequence is 19 residues long. CDR3 sequence: CASSLWATNGGQGLYGYTF. CDR3 bases: TGTGCCAGCAGTTTATGGGCAACAAATGGGGGACAGGGACTCTATGGCTACACCTTC.

This chain joins TRBV24-1 and TRBJ1-2; D gene uncertain. Germline assignment: CDR1 KGHDR and CDR2 SFDVKD. V was clipped by 2 bases and J by 9 bases, with 18 bases between them. This CDR3 contains 15 residues. The CDR3 region has the DNA TGTGCCACCAGTGATTCCCGAGGAGGGCCTAGGAGCTACACCTTC. Translated, it gives CATSDSRGGPRSYTF.

In this sample, this clonotype turned up many times. The V and J genes are TRBV7-8 and TRBJ1-3; D is possibly TRBD1 (5 bases). The CDR3 is 15 residues long. With 1 base removed from V and 3 bases from J, the gap between germline ends came to 10 bases. The germline gives CDR1 SGHVS, CDR2 FQNEAQ. CDR3 in amino acids: CASSLGARGGNTIYF. The CDR3 region has the DNA TGTGCCAGCAGCTTAGGGGCTAGGGGTGGAAACACCATATATTTT.

The chain combines TRBV12-3 or TRBV12-4 with TRBJ2-7; TRBD2 matches 9 bases. V lost 3 bases, J lost 3 bases, and 0 bases stayed unmatched. The CDR3 extends over 13 amino acids. This CDR3 reads CASSLREGYEQYF. The CDR3 DNA reads TGTGCCAGCAGTTTGCGGGAGGGCTACGAGCAGTACTTC.

The chain has TRBV13 and TRBJ2-1; 8 bases agree with TRBD2. J gave up 7 bases and V 8 bases, and 7 bases lay outside the gene matches. The CDR3 has 13 amino acids. Germline V gives CDR1 PRHDT, CDR2 FYEKMQ (reference sequence). CDR3 bases: TGTGCCAGCTTTAGGGGCGGGAGGAATGAGCAGTTCTTC. Translating gives CASFRGGRNEQFF.

At least ten counts were recorded for this clonotype. This chain connects TRBV6-6 to TRBJ1-1; a weak D match, TRBD1 (5 bases). Germline V gene lookup returns CDR1 MNHNY and CDR2 SVGAGI (reference sequence). Trimming cost V 5 bases and J 6 bases, with 13 bases left between them. CDR3 length: 13 amino acids. CDR3 loop: CASSNQGSPEAFF. Here the CDR3 DNA reads TGTGCCAGCAGTAATCAGGGTTCCCCTGAAGCTTTCTTT.

The genes are TRBV20-1 and TRBJ1-1; TRBD1 matches 7 bases. Germline V gene lookup returns CDR1 DFQATT and CDR2 SNEGSKA (reference sequence). The CDR3 covers 13 residues. Trimming took 7 bases from V and 1 from J; bases not matched to a gene: 6. The CDR3: CSVAQGKNTEAFF. In nucleotides, the CDR3 is TGCAGTGTTGCACAGGGGAAGAACACTGAAGCTTTCTTT.

This clonotype appeared many times. The rearrangement links TRBV5-1 to TRBJ1-2; TRBD1 might be the D (5 bases). The CDR3 is 14 amino acids. The germline V gene encodes CDR1 SGHRS and CDR2 YFSETQ. V shed 1 base and J shed 6 bases, with 13 bases lying between them. CDR3 region: CASSLSGTNDGYTF. CDR3 in DNA: TGCGCCAGCAGCTTGAGTGGGACCAACGATGGCTACACCTTC.

A few counts support this clonotype. This sequence joins TRBV20-1 and TRBJ1-2; D is perhaps TRBD1 (5 bases). Germline V gene lookup returns CDR1 DFQATT and CDR2 SNEGSKA (reference sequence). The CDR3 sequence is 12 residues long. The V gene lost 5 bases and the J gene lost 4 bases, with 11 bases spanning the gap. CDR3 sequence (DNA): TGCAGTGCTGTGGGGGGTTCCTATGGCTACACCTTC. It codes for CSAVGGSYGYTF.

This clonotype came up many times. J is TRBJ2-7 and V is TRBV7-9; 12 positions match TRBD2. Germline CDR1 and CDR2: SEHNR and FQNEAQ (reference sequence). This CDR3 is 13 amino acids long. The J segment lost 3 bases and the V segment lost 10 bases, leaving 4 bases of the junction unmatched. As DNA, the CDR3 is TGTGCCACACTACTAGCGGGAGGCTACGAGCAGTACTTC. This translates into CATLLAGGYEQYF.

The genes are TRBV10-3 and TRBJ1-2, with D possibly TRBD1 on 5 matching bases. V lost 3 bases, J lost 11 bases, and 10 bases lay in between. CDR3 length: 11 amino acids. Germline V gives CDR1 ENHRY, CDR2 SYGVKD. CDR3 sequence reads: CAISDGTGYTF. The DNA for the CDR3 is TGTGCCATCAGTGACGGGACCGGGTACACCTTC.

The chain carries TRBV4-1 and TRBJ2-2; D call uncertain. Germline V gene data show CDR1 as MGHRA and CDR2 as YSYEKL. The CDR3 contains 14 residues. V was cut by 4 bases and J by 6 bases, with 12 bases left in between. CDR3 bases: TGCGCCAGCAGCCGCAGCTTGGTCCCCGGGGAGCTGTTTTTT. It translates to CASSRSLVPGELFF.

This clonotype was observed a handful of times. This sequence joins TRBV5-5 and TRBJ2-7; D possibly corresponds to TRBD2 (6 bases). Germline CDR1 is SGHKS and CDR2 is YYEKEE (reference sequence). This CDR3 has 14 amino acids. Trimming left V 1 base short and J 2 bases short, with 10 bases between. The CDR3 DNA reads TGTGCCAGCAGCTTGTTCGGGGGTGCCTACGAGCAGTACTTC. Residues: CASSLFGGAYEQYF.

The chain has TRBV12-3 or TRBV12-4 and TRBJ1-5, with TRBD1 identical over 11 bases. V shed 8 bases, J shed 2 bases, and the junction held 2 bases outside the gene matches. This CDR3 has 14 amino acids. In DNA form, the CDR3 reads TGTGCCAGCGGGGGACAGGGGGGCAATCAGCCCCAGCATTTT. This gives the protein CASGGQGGNQPQHF.